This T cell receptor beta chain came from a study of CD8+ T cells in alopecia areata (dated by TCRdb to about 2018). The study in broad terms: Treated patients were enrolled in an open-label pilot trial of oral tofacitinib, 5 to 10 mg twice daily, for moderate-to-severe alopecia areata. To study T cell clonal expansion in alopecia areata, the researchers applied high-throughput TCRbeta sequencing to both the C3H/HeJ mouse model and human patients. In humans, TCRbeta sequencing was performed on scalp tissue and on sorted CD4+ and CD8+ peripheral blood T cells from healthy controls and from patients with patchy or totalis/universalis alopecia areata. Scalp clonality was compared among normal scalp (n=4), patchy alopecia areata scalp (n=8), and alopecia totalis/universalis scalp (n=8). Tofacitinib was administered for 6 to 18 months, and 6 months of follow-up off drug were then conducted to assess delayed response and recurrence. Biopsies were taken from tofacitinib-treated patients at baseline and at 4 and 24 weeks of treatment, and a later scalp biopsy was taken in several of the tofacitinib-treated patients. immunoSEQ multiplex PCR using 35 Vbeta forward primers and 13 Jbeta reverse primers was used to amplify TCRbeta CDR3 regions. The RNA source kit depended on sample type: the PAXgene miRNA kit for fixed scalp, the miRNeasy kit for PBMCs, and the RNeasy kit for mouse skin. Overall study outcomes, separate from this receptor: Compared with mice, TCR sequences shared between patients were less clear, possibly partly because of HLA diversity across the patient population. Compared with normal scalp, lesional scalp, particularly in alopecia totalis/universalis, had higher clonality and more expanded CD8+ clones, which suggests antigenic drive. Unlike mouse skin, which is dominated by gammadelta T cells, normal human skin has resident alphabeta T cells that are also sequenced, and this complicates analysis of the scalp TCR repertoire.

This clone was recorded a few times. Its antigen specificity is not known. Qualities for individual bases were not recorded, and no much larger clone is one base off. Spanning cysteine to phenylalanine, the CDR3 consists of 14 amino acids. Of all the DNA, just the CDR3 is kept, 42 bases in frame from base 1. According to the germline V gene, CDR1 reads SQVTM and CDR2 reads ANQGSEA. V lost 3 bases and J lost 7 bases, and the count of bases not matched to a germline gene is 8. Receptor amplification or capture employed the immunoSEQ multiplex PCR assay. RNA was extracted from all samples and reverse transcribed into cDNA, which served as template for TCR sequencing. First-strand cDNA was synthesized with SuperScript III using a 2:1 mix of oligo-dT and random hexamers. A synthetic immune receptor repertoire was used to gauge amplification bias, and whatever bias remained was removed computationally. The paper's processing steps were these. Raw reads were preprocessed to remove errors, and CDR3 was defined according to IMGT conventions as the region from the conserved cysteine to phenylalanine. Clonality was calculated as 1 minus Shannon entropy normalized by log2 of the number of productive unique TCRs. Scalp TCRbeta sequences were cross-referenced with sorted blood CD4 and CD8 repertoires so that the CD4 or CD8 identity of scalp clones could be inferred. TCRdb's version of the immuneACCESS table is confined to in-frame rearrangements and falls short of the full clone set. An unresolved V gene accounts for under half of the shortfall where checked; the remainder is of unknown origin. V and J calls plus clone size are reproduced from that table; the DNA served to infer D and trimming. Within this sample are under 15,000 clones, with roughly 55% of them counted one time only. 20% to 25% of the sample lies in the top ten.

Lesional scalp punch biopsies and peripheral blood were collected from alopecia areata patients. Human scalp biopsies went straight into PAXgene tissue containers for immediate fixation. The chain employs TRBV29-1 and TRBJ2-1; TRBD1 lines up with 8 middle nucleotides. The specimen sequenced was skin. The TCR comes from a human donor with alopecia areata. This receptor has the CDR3 CSVDRQGAGNEQFF. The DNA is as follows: TGCAGCGTTGATCGGCAGGGGGCAGGGAATGAGCAGTTCTTC.